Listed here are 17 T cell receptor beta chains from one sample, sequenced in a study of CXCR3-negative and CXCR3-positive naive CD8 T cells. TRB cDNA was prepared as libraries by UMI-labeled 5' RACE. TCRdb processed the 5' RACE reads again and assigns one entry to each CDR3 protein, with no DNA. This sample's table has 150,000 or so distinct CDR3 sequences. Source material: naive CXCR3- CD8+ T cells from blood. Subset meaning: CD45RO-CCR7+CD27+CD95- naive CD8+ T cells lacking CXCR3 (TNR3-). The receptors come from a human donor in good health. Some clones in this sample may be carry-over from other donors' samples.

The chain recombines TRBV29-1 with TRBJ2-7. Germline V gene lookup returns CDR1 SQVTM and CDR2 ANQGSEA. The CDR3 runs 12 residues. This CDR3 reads CSVVGLRGEQYF.

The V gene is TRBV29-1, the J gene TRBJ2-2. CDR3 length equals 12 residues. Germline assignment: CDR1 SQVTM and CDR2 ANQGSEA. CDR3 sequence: CSVESNAGELFF.

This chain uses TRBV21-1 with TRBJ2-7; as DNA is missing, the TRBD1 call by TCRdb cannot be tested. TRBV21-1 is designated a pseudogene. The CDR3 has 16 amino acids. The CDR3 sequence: CASNPLGEDKHNEQYF.

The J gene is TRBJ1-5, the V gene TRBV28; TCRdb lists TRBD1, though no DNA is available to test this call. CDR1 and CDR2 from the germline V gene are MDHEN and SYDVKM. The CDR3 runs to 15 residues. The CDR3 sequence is CASSFGTGFQQPQHF.

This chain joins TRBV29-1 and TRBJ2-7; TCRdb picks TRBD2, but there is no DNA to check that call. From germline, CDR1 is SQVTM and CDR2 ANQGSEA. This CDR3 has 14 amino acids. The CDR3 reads CSGKPSRPGGEQYF.

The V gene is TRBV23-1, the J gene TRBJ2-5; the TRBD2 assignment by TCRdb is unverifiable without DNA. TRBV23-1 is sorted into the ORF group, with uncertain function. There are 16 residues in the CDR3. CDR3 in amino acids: CASSHGTSGTQETQYF.

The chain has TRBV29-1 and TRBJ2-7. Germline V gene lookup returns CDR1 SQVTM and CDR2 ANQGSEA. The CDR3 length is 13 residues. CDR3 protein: CSVEVGGLYEQYF.

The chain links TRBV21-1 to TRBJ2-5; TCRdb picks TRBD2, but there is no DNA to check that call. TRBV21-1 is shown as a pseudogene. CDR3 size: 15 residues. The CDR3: CASSRWLAGEGTQYF.

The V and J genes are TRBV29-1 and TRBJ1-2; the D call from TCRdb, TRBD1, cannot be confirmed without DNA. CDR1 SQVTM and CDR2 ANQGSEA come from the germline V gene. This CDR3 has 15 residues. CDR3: CSVPGQGAPGGGYTF.

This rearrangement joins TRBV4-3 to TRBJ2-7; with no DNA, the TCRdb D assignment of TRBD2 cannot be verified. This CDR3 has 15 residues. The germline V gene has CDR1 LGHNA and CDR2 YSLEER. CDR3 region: CASSEGSSGADEQYF.

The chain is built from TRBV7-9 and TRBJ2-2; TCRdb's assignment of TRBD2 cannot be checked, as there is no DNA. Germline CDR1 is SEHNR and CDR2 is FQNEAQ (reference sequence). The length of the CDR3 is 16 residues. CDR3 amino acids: CASSSGRREYTGELFF. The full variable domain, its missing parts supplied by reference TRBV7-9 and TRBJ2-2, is DTGVSQNPRHKITKRGQNVTFRCDPISEHNRLYWYRQTLGQGPEFLTYFQNEAQLEKSRLLSDRFSAERPKGSFSTLEIQRTEQGDSAMYLCASSSGRREYTGELFFGEGSRLTVL.

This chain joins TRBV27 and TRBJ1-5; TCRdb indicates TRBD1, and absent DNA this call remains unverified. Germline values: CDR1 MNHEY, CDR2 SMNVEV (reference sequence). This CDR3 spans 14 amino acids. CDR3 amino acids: CASSPDRGDRSQHF.

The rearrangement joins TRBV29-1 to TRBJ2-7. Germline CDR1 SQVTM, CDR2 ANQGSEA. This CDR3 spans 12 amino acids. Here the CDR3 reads CSVMTETYEQYF.

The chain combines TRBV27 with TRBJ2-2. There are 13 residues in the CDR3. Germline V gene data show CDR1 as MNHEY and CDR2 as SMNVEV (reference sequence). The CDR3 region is CASSRANTGELFF.

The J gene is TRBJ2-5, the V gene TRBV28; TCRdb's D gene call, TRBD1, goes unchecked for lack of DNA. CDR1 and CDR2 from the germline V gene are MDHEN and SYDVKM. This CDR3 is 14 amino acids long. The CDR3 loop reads CASSLAPLDQTQYF.

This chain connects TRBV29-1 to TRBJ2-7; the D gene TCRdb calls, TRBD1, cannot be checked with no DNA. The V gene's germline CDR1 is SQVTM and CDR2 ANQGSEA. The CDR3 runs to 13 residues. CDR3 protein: CSVPGQGLYEQYF.

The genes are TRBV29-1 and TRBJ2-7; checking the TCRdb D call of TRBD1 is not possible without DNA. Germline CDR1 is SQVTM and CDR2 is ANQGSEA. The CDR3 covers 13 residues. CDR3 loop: CSARPLSSYEQYF.